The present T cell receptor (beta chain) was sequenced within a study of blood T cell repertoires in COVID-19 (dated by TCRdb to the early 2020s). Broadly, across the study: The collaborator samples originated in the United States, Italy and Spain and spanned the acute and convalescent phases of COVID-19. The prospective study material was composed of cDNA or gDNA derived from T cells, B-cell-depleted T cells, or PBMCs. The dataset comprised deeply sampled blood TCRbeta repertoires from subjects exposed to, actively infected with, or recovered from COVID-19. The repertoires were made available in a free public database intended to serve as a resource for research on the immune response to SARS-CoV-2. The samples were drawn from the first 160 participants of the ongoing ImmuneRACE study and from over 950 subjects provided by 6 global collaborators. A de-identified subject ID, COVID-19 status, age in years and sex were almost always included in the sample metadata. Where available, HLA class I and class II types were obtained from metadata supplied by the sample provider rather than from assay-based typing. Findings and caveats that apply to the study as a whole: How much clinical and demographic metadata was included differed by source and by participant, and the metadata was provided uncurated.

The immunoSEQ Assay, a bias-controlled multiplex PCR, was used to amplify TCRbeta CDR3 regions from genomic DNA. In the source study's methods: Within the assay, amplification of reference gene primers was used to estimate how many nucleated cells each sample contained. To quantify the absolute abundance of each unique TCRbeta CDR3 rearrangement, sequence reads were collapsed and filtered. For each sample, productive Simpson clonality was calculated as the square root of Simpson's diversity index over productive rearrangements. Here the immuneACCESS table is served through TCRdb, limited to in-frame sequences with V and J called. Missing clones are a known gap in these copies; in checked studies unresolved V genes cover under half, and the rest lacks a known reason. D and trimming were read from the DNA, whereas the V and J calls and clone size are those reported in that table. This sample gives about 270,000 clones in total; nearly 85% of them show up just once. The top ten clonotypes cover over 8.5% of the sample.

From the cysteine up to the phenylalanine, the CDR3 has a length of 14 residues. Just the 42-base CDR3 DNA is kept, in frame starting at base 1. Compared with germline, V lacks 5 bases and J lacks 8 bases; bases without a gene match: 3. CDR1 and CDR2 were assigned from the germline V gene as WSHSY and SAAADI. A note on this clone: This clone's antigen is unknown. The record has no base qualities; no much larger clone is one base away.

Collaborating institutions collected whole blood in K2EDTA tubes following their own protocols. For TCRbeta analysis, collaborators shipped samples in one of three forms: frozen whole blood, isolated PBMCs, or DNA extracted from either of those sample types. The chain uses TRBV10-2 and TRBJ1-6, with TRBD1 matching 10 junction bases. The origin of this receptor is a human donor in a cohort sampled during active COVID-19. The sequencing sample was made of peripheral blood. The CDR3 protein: CASSWTGGDSPLHF. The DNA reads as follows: TGCGCCAGCAGTTGGACAGGGGGGGATTCACCCCTCCACTTT.